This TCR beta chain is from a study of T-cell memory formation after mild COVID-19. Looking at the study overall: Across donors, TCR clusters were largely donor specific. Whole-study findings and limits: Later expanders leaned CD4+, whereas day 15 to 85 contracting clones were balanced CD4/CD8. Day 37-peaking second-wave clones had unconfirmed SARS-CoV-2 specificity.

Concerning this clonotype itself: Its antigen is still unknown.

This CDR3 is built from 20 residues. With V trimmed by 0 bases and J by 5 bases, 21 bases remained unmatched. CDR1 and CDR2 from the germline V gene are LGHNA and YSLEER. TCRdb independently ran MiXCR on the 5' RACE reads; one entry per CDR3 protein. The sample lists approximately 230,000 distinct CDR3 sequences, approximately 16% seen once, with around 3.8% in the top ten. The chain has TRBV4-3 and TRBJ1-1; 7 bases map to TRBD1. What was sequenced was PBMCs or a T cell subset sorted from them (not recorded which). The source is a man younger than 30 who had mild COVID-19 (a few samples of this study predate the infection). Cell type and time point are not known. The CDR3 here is CASSQDRGTAKSFLRTEAFF. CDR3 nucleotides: TGCGCCAGCAGCCAAGACAGGGGGACAGCCAAAAGCTTCCTGAGGACTGAAGCTTTCTTT.